The 32 T cell receptor beta chains below all came from one sample that was sequenced in a study of siplizumab effects on memory and regulatory T cells. Repertoires were generated with immunoSEQ multiplex PCR, while TCRdb's copy carries only in-frame clones and drops some. The table has fewer than 30,000 clones, around 83% seen once. Source material: memory CD4+ T cells sorted from blood. The source of these receptors is a human donor in good health.

This chain connects TRBV9 to TRBJ2-3; D remains ambiguous. CDR3 length: 15 amino acids. V shed 3 bases and J shed 6 bases, with 17 bases lying between them. Per germline, CDR1 SGDLS and CDR2 YYNGEE. The CDR3 protein is CASSGRMVAGDTQYF. The CDR3 bases are TGTGCCAGCAGCGGACGAATGGTTGCTGGTGATACGCAGTATTTT.

This clone was counted a few times. V and J are TRBV28 and TRBJ1-2, with TRBD1 matching 12 bases. V trimming: 8 bases; J trimming: 8 bases; junction bases outside the gene matches: 9. The CDR3 loop spans 14 amino acids. Germline V gene sequence: CDR1 MDHEN, CDR2 SYDVKM. The CDR3 DNA reads TGTGCCAGCGGGGTCCGGGACAGGGGGCTCGGCTACACCTTC. It codes for CASGVRDRGLGYTF.

The CDR3 nucleotides read TGTGCCACCAGCAGAGATAGAGGGGCTTCCGCCTACAATGAGCAGTTCTTC. Amino acids: CATSRDRGASAYNEQFF. The chain is built from TRBV15 and TRBJ2-1; D is perhaps TRBD1 or TRBD2 (5 bases each). The V gene lost 0 bases and the J gene lost 2 bases, with 14 bases spanning the gap. This CDR3 has 17 residues. The V gene's germline CDR1 is LNHNV and CDR2 YYDKDF (reference sequence).

Remarks on this clone: Because the CDR3 is missing its conserved closing phenylalanine or tryptophan, this is likely a read error. The DNA is omitted, as the CDR3 cannot be located on it reliably, and the CDR3 follows TCRdb's listing. V is TRBV21-1 and J is TRBJ1-2; the table gives TRBD1 as D, unverified against the DNA. TRBV21-1 is a pseudogene. The CDR3 spans 8 residues, counting both ends. This chain's CDR3 is CATPAGPD.

This sequence joins TRBV7-3 and TRBJ2-4; D perhaps matches TRBD1 (6 bases). The CDR3 runs to 15 residues. V lost 5 bases and J lost 0, with 11 bases in between. Looked up from germline, CDR1 is SGHTA and CDR2 is FQGTGA. As DNA, the CDR3 is TGTGCCAGCAGCCCGGGACAAATAGCCAAAAACATTCAGTACTTC. This translates into CASSPGQIAKNIQYF.

The chain combines TRBV19 with TRBJ2-1; tentative D call: TRBD2 (6 bases). The CDR3 consists of 14 residues. The V gene lost 6 bases and the J gene lost 7 bases, with 16 bases spanning the gap. CDR1 is LNHDA, CDR2 SQIVND, per germline (reference sequence). CDR3 bases: TGTGCCAGTAGCAGTCGGGCAGGGAGGAATGAGCAGTTCTTC. Protein sequence: CASSSRAGRNEQFF.

This clone was counted a single time. The chain employs TRBV14 and TRBJ1-2; the match to TRBD1 covers 11 bases. CDR1 and CDR2 (germline): SGHDN, FVKESK. The CDR3 contains 14 residues. The junction had 2 bases not matched to a gene; V was cut back by 4 bases and J by 4 bases. CDR3: CASSRDRGIYGYTF. The CDR3 DNA reads as TGTGCCAGCAGCCGGGACAGGGGGATCTATGGCTACACCTTC.

The genes are TRBV5-1 and TRBJ2-1; a weak D match, TRBD2 (5 bases). Deletions cut 1 base from V and 2 bases from J, with 10 bases between. CDR1 and CDR2 from the germline V gene are SGHRS and YFSETQ. This CDR3 spans 15 amino acids. DNA of the CDR3: TGCGCCAGCAGCTTGAGTATAGCGCCCTACAATGAGCAGTTCTTC. Its protein product is CASSLSIAPYNEQFF.

This chain links TRBV7-2 with TRBJ2-6, with D uncertain. CDR3 length: 11 amino acids. Trimming cost V 8 bases and J 5 bases, with 4 bases left between them. The germline V gene encodes CDR1 SGHTA and CDR2 FQGNSA. The CDR3: CASRRANVLTF. CDR3 in DNA: TGTGCCAGCCGTAGGGCCAACGTCCTGACTTTC.

V and J are TRBV19 and TRBJ2-4; 7 nucleotides agree with TRBD2. The CDR3 is made up of 17 amino acids. V lost 1 base to trimming and J lost 2 bases; unmatched junction nucleotides: 8. Germline V gene sequence: CDR1 LNHDA, CDR2 SQIVND (reference sequence). The DNA for the CDR3 is TGTGCCAGTAGTATAGGACTAGCAACTCCCCCCAAAAACATTCAGTACTTC. Its protein is CASSIGLATPPKNIQYF.

The V call is TRBV10-3, the J call TRBJ2-3; 13 positions match TRBD2. The CDR3 has 19 amino acids. CDR1 and CDR2 (germline): ENHRY, SYGVKD. The ends lost 4 bases at V and 0 bases at J; junction bases unmatched: 10. Here the CDR3 DNA reads TGTGCCATCAGTGTAGGACTAGCGGGAGTGTCGTTGAGCACAGATACGCAGTATTTT. This translates into CAISVGLAGVSLSTDTQYF.

This chain connects TRBV19 to TRBJ2-1, with 7 nucleotides matching TRBD1. CDR1 LNHDA and CDR2 SQIVND come from the germline V gene (reference sequence). With 7 bases clipped from V and 3 bases from J, the junction kept 3 bases outside the gene matches. There are 13 residues in the CDR3. The CDR3 sequence: CASTRDSYNEQFF. DNA for the CDR3: TGTGCCAGTACCCGGGACAGCTACAATGAGCAGTTCTTC.

This clone ranks as hyperexpanded. The chain combines TRBV5-5 with TRBJ2-5, with a weak D call TRBD2 (5 bases). Trimming cost V 5 bases and J 5 bases, with 13 bases left between them. This CDR3 has 13 amino acids. Germline values: CDR1 SGHKS, CDR2 YYEKEE (reference sequence). In DNA, the CDR3 is TGTGCCAGCAGTCAGCCCCCGGGGGAGACCCAGTACTTC. The encoded protein is CASSQPPGETQYF.

The chain carries TRBV5-4 and TRBJ1-4, with 9 bases that match TRBD1. The CDR3 loop spans 17 amino acids. The germline V gene has CDR1 SGHNT and CDR2 YYREEE (reference sequence). J was trimmed by 5 bases and V by 3 bases; bases with no gene match: 11. CDR3 sequence reads: CASSSGTGQPTNEKLFF. The CDR3 DNA reads TGTGCCAGCAGCTCCGGGACAGGGCAACCGACAAATGAAAAACTGTTTTTT.

The chain has TRBV13 and TRBJ2-5, with D unresolved. Trimming left V 6 bases short and J 4 bases short, with 9 bases between. The CDR3 extends over 12 amino acids. Germline CDR1 and CDR2: PRHDT and FYEKMQ (reference sequence). The CDR3 spells CASSQSRETQYF. CDR3 nucleotide sequence: TGTGCCAGCAGTCAGTCCCGAGAGACCCAGTACTTC.

The CDR3 sequence is CASSVGTGGVGNEKLFF. Here the CDR3 DNA reads TGTGCCAGCAGCGTTGGGACAGGGGGGGTAGGTAATGAAAAACTGTTTTTT. The chain couples TRBV9 to TRBJ1-4; TRBD1 aligns across 11 bases. Looked up from germline, CDR1 is SGDLS and CDR2 is YYNGEE. This CDR3 has 17 residues. Trimming removed 2 bases from V and 4 bases from J; junction bases left unmatched: 7.

To note about this clone: Other DNA variants within this sample encode the same CDR3. The rearrangement links TRBV19 to TRBJ1-1, with TRBD1 matching 8 bases. Per the germline V gene, CDR1 is LNHDA and CDR2 is SQIVND (reference sequence). V shed 9 bases, J shed 4 bases, and the junction held 7 bases outside the gene matches. The CDR3 has 13 residues. The CDR3 loop reads CASRTGPGTEAFF. As DNA, the CDR3 is TGTGCCAGCCGGACAGGGCCAGGCACTGAAGCTTTCTTT. Supplemented by reference TRBV19 and TRBJ1-1, the full variable domain reads DGGITQSPKYLFRKEGQNVTLSCEQNLNHDAMYWYRQDPGQGLRLIYYSQIVNDFQKGDIAEGYSVSREKKESFPLTVTSAQKNPTAFYLCASRTGPGTEAFFGQGTRLTVV.

In its sample, this clone was seen once. Different DNA sequences within this sample yield the same CDR3. The chain is built from TRBV7-9 and TRBJ1-2, with D perhaps matching TRBD1 (6 bases). V shed 1 base and J shed 7 bases, with 7 bases lying between them. The germline gives CDR1 SEHNR, CDR2 FQNEAQ (reference sequence). The CDR3 is made up of 12 amino acids. The DNA for the CDR3 is TGTGCCAGCAGCTTAGGGGGGCGTGGCTACACCTTC. This encodes CASSLGGRGYTF.

The chain combines TRBV5-6 with TRBJ2-3; no firm D call. Germline V gene data show CDR1 as SGHDT and CDR2 as YYEEEE. The ends were cut back, 5 bases at V and 2 bases at J, with 3 bases in the middle. The CDR3 contains 11 residues. The CDR3 loop reads CASSVTDTQYF. Here the CDR3 DNA reads TGTGCCAGCAGTGTCACAGATACGCAGTATTTT.

The V gene is TRBV29-1, the J gene TRBJ2-3, with 9 bases identical to TRBD2. This CDR3 comprises 15 residues. Trimming cost V 7 bases and J 4 bases; bases outside gene matches: 12. Germline loops: CDR1 SQVTM, CDR2 ANQGSEA. The CDR3 DNA reads as TGCAGCGCAAGGGGGCCAGCGGGAGGCCCAGATACGCAGTATTTT. The encoded protein is CSARGPAGGPDTQYF.

This chain uses TRBV2 with TRBJ1-2; TRBD1 matches 9 bases. CDR3 length: 13 amino acids. V was clipped by 6 bases and J by 2 bases; unmatched bases: 1. Germline V gene sequence: CDR1 SNHLY, CDR2 FYNNEI. The CDR3 protein is CASSGQGNYGYTF. The CDR3 DNA is TGTGCCAGCAGCGGACAGGGGAACTATGGCTACACCTTC.

This rearrangement joins TRBV28 to TRBJ2-2; tentatively, D is TRBD1 or TRBD2 (5 bases each). The germline V and J ends were trimmed by 4 bases and 6 bases, with 12 bases remaining between them. This CDR3 has 14 residues. CDR1 and CDR2 from the germline V gene are MDHEN and SYDVKM. CDR3 region: CASSSPRGSGELFF. CDR3 DNA sequence: TGTGCCAGCAGTTCCCCCCGGGGCTCCGGGGAGCTGTTTTTT.

This clone was seen just once. The chain employs TRBV5-6 and TRBJ2-4, with 7 bases identical to TRBD1. Trimming took 5 bases from V and 10 from J; bases not matched to a gene: 9. In germline, CDR1 is SGHDT, CDR2 YYEEEE. This CDR3 is 13 amino acids long. The CDR3 sequence is CASSRSGTEIQYF. The CDR3 DNA sequence: TGTGCCAGCAGTCGGTCAGGGACAGAGATTCAGTACTTC.

This chain joins TRBV7-2 and TRBJ2-5, with unresolved D. Germline V gives CDR1 SGHTA, CDR2 FQGNSA. Deletions cut 5 bases from V and 8 bases from J, with 18 bases between. CDR3 length equals 14 residues. The CDR3 reads CASSPRSSGETQYF. CDR3 DNA: TGTGCCAGCAGCCCCCGGTCATCTGGAGAAACCCAGTACTTC.

The genes are TRBV28 and TRBJ1-3, with TRBD1 as a possible D gene (6 bases). The CDR3 is 15 residues long. Trimming removed 3 bases at V and 0 bases at J, with 9 bases between. The V gene's germline CDR1 is MDHEN and CDR2 SYDVKM. CDR3 nucleotide sequence: TGTGCCAGCAGTTTCACAGGGCGCTCTGGAAACACCATATATTTT. Its translation: CASSFTGRSGNTIYF. Complete variable domain (other parts from reference TRBV28 and TRBJ1-3): DVKVTQSSRYLVKRTGEKVFLECVQDMDHENMFWYRQDPGLGLRLIYFSYDVKMKEKGDIPEGYSVSREKKERFSLILESASTNQTSMYLCASSFTGRSGNTIYFGEGSWLTVV.

This chain joins TRBV18 and TRBJ2-7; D is uncertain. The CDR3 contains 13 residues. Germline CDR1 and CDR2: KGHSH and LQKENI. V was cut by 6 bases and J by 0 bases, with 9 bases left in between. The CDR3 protein is CASSRTFSYEQYF. The CDR3 nucleotides read TGTGCCAGCTCCCGAACCTTCTCCTACGAGCAGTACTTC.

V gene TRBV7-9 combines with J gene TRBJ1-4; D uncertain. The germline V gene has CDR1 SEHNR and CDR2 FQNEAQ (reference sequence). Deletions cut 4 bases from V and 5 bases from J, with 11 bases between. The CDR3 spans 14 residues. This chain's CDR3 is CASSYGRGNEKLFF. CDR3 coding DNA: TGTGCCAGCAGCTACGGACGAGGCAATGAAAAACTGTTTTTT.

This clone was counted a single time. The chain joins TRBV11-3 to TRBJ2-2; D call uncertain. Germline V gene sequence: CDR1 SGHNT, CDR2 YENEEA. The ends were cut back, 5 bases at V and 9 bases at J, with 19 bases in the middle. The CDR3 loop spans 15 amino acids. The CDR3 nucleotides read TGTGCCAGCAGCCCTACCCGACTTACGTGGAGGGAGCTGTTTTTT. This codes for CASSPTRLTWRELFF.

The CDR3: CASSEARSGRAKNYGYTF. CDR3 in DNA: TGTGCCAGCAGTGAAGCTAGGTCAGGGAGAGCTAAAAACTATGGCTACACCTTC. The gene calls are TRBV6-1 and TRBJ1-2; D possibly corresponds to TRBD1 (5 bases). Germline CDR1 is MNHNS and CDR2 is SASEGT. The length of the CDR3 is 18 residues. V was cut by 0 bases and J by 2 bases, with 19 bases left in between.

This clone occurred a few times. One end of the junction is discordant with germline, which a read error may explain. The chain employs TRBV7-7 and TRBJ2-1; D ambiguous. CDR1 SSHAT and CDR2 FNYEAQ come from the germline V gene (reference sequence). This CDR3 is 14 amino acids long. As DNA, the CDR3 is TGTGCTAGCAGCTTAGCCCCAAAGGTCAATGAGCAGTTCTTC. Its translation: CASSLAPKVNEQFF.

The chain joins TRBV6-5 to TRBJ2-1; D might be TRBD2 (6 bases). The CDR3 contains 13 residues. Trimming took 2 bases from V and 7 from J, leaving 9 bases between them. The germline V gene has CDR1 MNHEY and CDR2 SVGAGI. This CDR3 reads CASSYPGGNEQFF. In nucleotides, the CDR3 is TGTGCCAGCAGTTACCCCGGGGGAAATGAGCAGTTCTTC.

With respect to this clone: Other DNA sequences of this sample code for an identical CDR3. The genes are TRBV7-2 and TRBJ1-5; 7 bases map to TRBD1. J was trimmed by 2 bases and V by 5 bases; bases with no gene match: 3. The CDR3 sequence is 14 residues long. Germline assignment: CDR1 SGHTA and CDR2 FQGNSA. The CDR3 DNA follows: TGTGCCAGCAGCCCAACAGGGGGCAATCAGCCCCAGCATTTT. It yields the protein CASSPTGGNQPQHF.